This T cell receptor (beta chain) was recorded in a study of blood T cell repertoires in COVID-19 (TCRdb year 2020). With respect to the entire study: Collaborator samples came from the United States, Italy and Spain and covered acute and convalescent phases of COVID-19. A freely available public database, intended as a resource for researchers studying the immune response to SARS-CoV-2, is where the repertoires were released. HLA class I and class II types, where available, came from metadata supplied by the sample provider rather than from assay-based typing. The samples were drawn from the first 160 participants of the ongoing ImmuneRACE study and from over 950 subjects provided by 6 global collaborators. The dataset comprised deeply sampled blood TCRbeta repertoires from subjects exposed to, actively infected with, or recovered from COVID-19. Nearly every sample came with metadata listing a de-identified subject ID, COVID-19 status, age in years and sex. The material from the prospective study consisted of cDNA or gDNA derived from T cells, B-cell-depleted T cells, or PBMCs. What the work shows at the level of the full study, not this receptor alone: Clinical and demographic metadata were provided uncurated, with the amount varying by source and participant.

Each collaborating institution followed its own protocols to collect whole blood in K2EDTA tubes. For TCRbeta analysis, collaborators shipped samples as frozen whole blood, isolated PBMCs, or DNA extracted from either of those sample types. The CDR3 measures 15 amino acids from cysteine to phenylalanine. CDR3 DNA is the only sequence kept; it has 45 bases, read in frame from the first base. Relative to germline, V is 2 bases shorter and J is 5 bases shorter, with 15 bases between their ends. CDR1 is given as MNHEY and CDR2 as SMNVEV, both from the germline V gene (reference sequence). Of note for this clone: Its antigen is currently not known. Per-nucleotide qualities are absent, and no much larger clonotype sits a single base away.

TCRbeta CDR3 regions were amplified from genomic DNA using the immunoSEQ Assay, a bias-controlled multiplex PCR. Per the authors' processing: Nucleated cell counts per sample were estimated from amplification of reference gene primers within the assay. Sequence reads were collapsed and filtered to measure the absolute abundance of every unique TCRbeta CDR3 rearrangement. For each sample, productive Simpson clonality was calculated as the square root of Simpson's diversity index over productive rearrangements. Drawn from immuneACCESS, this table holds only the in-frame rearrangements with V and J called that TCRdb kept. Clones are partly lost; checked studies trace under half to an unresolved V gene and leave the rest unexplained. D and trimming come from the DNA, and the V and J calls and clone size come from that table. Counted in this sample were 90,000 to 120,000 clones; about 90% of them appeared once. The ten biggest clones cover 4.5% to 6% of the sample.

This sequence was found in a middle-aged man with active or convalescent COVID-19. In this chain, TRBV27 is recombined with TRBJ1-1; TRBD1 might be the D gene, on 6 matching bases. Material for sequencing was peripheral blood. CDR3 protein: CASSLGPGVGTEAFF. The DNA reads TGTGCCAGCAGTTTAGGCCCAGGGGTAGGGACTGAAGCTTTCTTT.